A single sample is the source of the 29 T cell receptor beta chains below, sequenced in a study of blood T cell repertoires in COVID-19. The repertoire was sequenced with immunoSEQ multiplex PCR; TCRdb's copy has only in-frame clones and lacks some. This table holds 150,000 to 200,000 clones, 70% to 85% found once. Sequencing was performed on peripheral blood. Source of these receptors: a woman of 80 years or more with acute or convalescent COVID-19.

The CDR3 protein is CATSDAGQGSGYTF. The CDR3 DNA sequence: TGTGCCACCAGTGATGCCGGACAGGGTAGTGGCTACACCTTC. This chain connects TRBV24-1 to TRBJ1-2; 8 bases align to TRBD1. The length of the CDR3 is 14 residues. J gave up 7 bases and V 3 bases, and 6 bases lay outside the gene matches. Germline V gene lookup returns CDR1 KGHDR and CDR2 SFDVKD.

This clone appeared once. The chain uses TRBV3-1 (or the pseudogene TRBV3-2) and TRBJ1-1; D might be TRBD1 (6 bases). Germline-derived CDR1 and CDR2 are LGHDT and YNNKEL (reference sequence). The CDR3 has 15 residues. Trimming left V 3 bases short and J 0 bases short, with 11 bases between. CDR3 bases: TGTGCCAGCAGCCAGGGGGACATTGTGAACACTGAAGCTTTCTTT. Translation: CASSQGDIVNTEAFF.

V usage is TRBV7-2 and J usage is TRBJ1-1; no definite D call. Per germline, CDR1 SGHTA and CDR2 FQGNSA. V gave up 5 bases and J gave up 0 bases, with 10 bases separating them. The CDR3 consists of 14 residues. CDR3 residues: CASSLIVMNTEAFF. The CDR3, as DNA: TGTGCCAGCAGCCTGATAGTCATGAACACTGAAGCTTTCTTT.

This chain links TRBV5-1 with TRBJ2-7; D is perhaps TRBD1 (5 bases). Per the germline V gene, CDR1 is SGHRS and CDR2 is YFSETQ. The CDR3 length is 14 residues. Deletions cut 2 bases from V and 4 bases from J, with 13 bases between. The CDR3 reads CASSFGRAEYEQYF. In nucleotides, the CDR3 is TGCGCCAGCAGCTTTGGCAGGGCCGAATACGAGCAGTACTTC. The full variable domain, with the rest looked up from reference TRBV5-1 and TRBJ2-7, is KAGVTQTPRYLIKTRGQQVTLSCSPISGHRSVSWYQQTPGQGLQFLFEYFSETQRNKGNFPGRFSGRQFSNSRSEMNVSTLELGDSALYLCASSFGRAEYEQYFGPGTRLTVT.

This chain joins TRBV19 and TRBJ1-6, with TRBD1 identical over 9 bases. The J segment lost 6 bases and the V segment lost 3 bases, leaving 6 bases of the junction unmatched. Germline lookup yields CDR1 LNHDA and CDR2 SQIVND (reference sequence). This CDR3 has 16 amino acids. CDR3 coding DNA: TGTGCCAGTAGTATTCCTCAACAGGGGGCTAATTCACCCCTCCACTTT. Protein: CASSIPQQGANSPLHF.

The V gene is TRBV18, the J gene TRBJ1-1; D gene ambiguous. Trimming cost V 3 bases and J 7 bases, with 12 bases left between them. The germline V gene encodes CDR1 KGHSH and CDR2 LQKENI. The CDR3 sequence is 13 residues long. The DNA of the CDR3 is TGTGCCAGCTCACCTGACGGGGTCTTTGAAGCTTTCTTT. Its protein is CASSPDGVFEAFF. Full variable domain (remainder filled in from reference TRBV18 and TRBJ1-1): NAGVMQNPRHLVRRRGQEARLRCSPMKGHSHVYWYRQLPEEGLKFMVYLQKENIIDESGMPKERFSAEFPKEGPSILRIQQVVRGDSAAYFCASSPDGVFEAFFGQGTRLTVV.

CDR3 nucleotides: TGCAGCGTCATTCGGGGGACCTACGAGCAGTACTTC. Translation: CSVIRGTYEQYF. V is TRBV29-1 and J is TRBJ2-7; D is possibly TRBD2 (6 bases). Germline-derived CDR1 and CDR2 are SQVTM and ANQGSEA. V was shortened by 6 bases and J by 2 bases, with 11 bases between the two germline ends. The CDR3 runs 12 residues.

J is TRBJ1-2 and V is TRBV18; TRBD1 might be the D (6 bases). With 3 bases removed from V and 3 bases from J, the gap between germline ends came to 8 bases. There are 13 residues in the CDR3. Germline-derived CDR1 and CDR2 are KGHSH and LQKENI. The CDR3 DNA reads TGTGCCAGCTCACCGTCAGGGGACTATGGCTACACCTTC. Protein: CASSPSGDYGYTF.

The chain recombines TRBV11-2 with TRBJ2-2; weak D call: TRBD2 (5 bases). Trimming took off 7 bases at V and 7 bases at J, with 13 bases between the two ends. The CDR3 is 13 residues long. CDR1 is SGHAT and CDR2 is FQNNGV in the germline V gene. The CDR3 loop reads CASTAFAGGELFF. For the CDR3, the DNA is TGTGCCAGCACGGCCTTTGCGGGCGGGGAGCTGTTTTTT. Looking up the rest from reference TRBV11-2 and TRBJ2-2 gives the full variable domain: EAGVAQSPRYKIIEKRQSVAFWCNPISGHATLYWYQQILGQGPKLLIQFQNNGVVDDSQLPKDRFSAERLKGVDSTLKIQPAKLEDSAVYLCASTAFAGGELFFGEGSRLTVL.

The rearrangement links TRBV3-1 (or the pseudogene TRBV3-2) to TRBJ2-1, with TRBD2 as a possible D gene (5 bases). Germline CDR1 and CDR2: LGHDT and YNNKEL (reference sequence). Trimming took 2 bases from V and 5 from J, leaving 7 bases between them. The CDR3 runs 13 residues. CDR3 in DNA: TGTGCCAGCAGCCAATGGGGAGACAATGAGCAGTTCTTC. Translating gives CASSQWGDNEQFF.

V is TRBV6-6 and J is TRBJ1-5; 7 bases agree with TRBD1. The germline CDR1 and CDR2 sequences are MNHNY and SVGAGI (reference sequence). The V segment lost 7 bases and the J segment 4 bases; nucleotides outside the gene matches: 7. The CDR3 covers 14 residues. CDR3: CASTPTGANQPQHF. In nucleotides, the CDR3 is TGTGCCAGCACCCCCACAGGGGCTAATCAGCCCCAGCATTTT.

CDR3 sequence reads: CASRYDTFGEAFF. CDR3 nucleotide sequence: TGTGCCAGCAGGTACGACACTTTCGGCGAAGCTTTCTTT. The rearrangement links TRBV2 to TRBJ1-1; D gene uncertain. Trimming took 6 bases from V and 8 from J, leaving 16 bases between them. The germline gives CDR1 SNHLY, CDR2 FYNNEI. This CDR3 contains 13 residues.

The chain carries TRBV19 and TRBJ2-7, with D possibly matching TRBD1 (6 bases). The V end was cut by 6 bases, the J end by 5 bases, with 32 bases between. The CDR3 covers 19 residues. Germline V gives CDR1 LNHDA, CDR2 SQIVND (reference sequence). The DNA for the CDR3 is TGTGCCAGTAGCTTGGGCAGATGGACATTCCAGGGGAAGATGGACGAGCAGTACTTC. Residues: CASSLGRWTFQGKMDEQYF.

By sample share, this clone is medium-sized. The chain combines TRBV6-2 or TRBV6-3 with TRBJ2-5; D remains unclear. V dropped 2 bases and J dropped 1 base, with 8 bases sitting between them. CDR3 length: 14 amino acids. Germline CDR1 reads MNHEY; CDR2 reads SVGEGT. CDR3 bases: TGTGCCAGCAGTTACAGAGGCCCCCAAGAGACCCAGTACTTC. It specifies CASSYRGPQETQYF.

The J gene is TRBJ2-1, the V gene TRBV4-1; 11 bases align to TRBD2. V lost 0 bases to trimming and J lost 3 bases; unmatched junction nucleotides: 7. The CDR3 runs to 18 residues. Germline V gene data show CDR1 as MGHRA and CDR2 as YSYEKL. The CDR3 DNA is TGCGCCAGCAGCCAAGATCGGGGACTAGCGGTTGACTACAATGAGCAGTTCTTC. It yields the protein CASSQDRGLAVDYNEQFF.

The chain employs TRBV6-4 and TRBJ1-6, with D perhaps matching TRBD1 (5 bases). Trimming left V 0 bases short and J 5 bases short, with 8 bases between. The CDR3 is made up of 15 amino acids. In germline, CDR1 is MRHNA, CDR2 SNTAGT. CDR3 protein: CASSDSTGHNSPLHF. CDR3 DNA: TGTGCCAGCAGTGACTCCACAGGCCATAATTCACCCCTCCACTTT.

This clone was seen a single time. The chain couples TRBV5-1 to TRBJ2-2; the D gene is possibly TRBD1 (6 bases). CDR1 and CDR2 from the germline V gene are SGHRS and YFSETQ. The CDR3 consists of 17 residues. The V end lost 4 bases, the J end lost 5 bases, and 21 bases lay between the germline ends. CDR3 coding DNA: TGCGCCAGCAGCCTTTTCCATAGCGATAGGGGGACCGGGGAGCTGTTTTTT. It specifies CASSLFHSDRGTGELFF.

The chain links TRBV18 to TRBJ2-6; D gene uncertain. Trimming took 6 bases from V and 4 from J, leaving 4 bases between them. There are 12 residues in the CDR3. Germline CDR1 KGHSH, CDR2 LQKENI. The CDR3 DNA follows: TGTGCCAGCTCTACAGGGGCCAACGTCCTGACTTTC. Translation: CASSTGANVLTF.

The chain carries TRBV6-2 or TRBV6-3 and TRBJ2-3; D possibly corresponds to TRBD1 (5 bases). The germline V and J ends were trimmed by 1 base and 2 bases, with 10 bases remaining between them. The germline gives CDR1 MNHEY, CDR2 SVGEGT. CDR3 length: 15 amino acids. CDR3 in amino acids: CASSYWRTHTDTQYF. CDR3 bases: TGTGCCAGCAGTTACTGGCGGACACACACAGATACGCAGTATTTT.

The V and J genes are TRBV5-1 and TRBJ2-7; 7 positions match TRBD1. CDR1 and CDR2 from the germline V gene are SGHRS and YFSETQ. V shed 4 bases, J shed 6 bases, and the junction held 10 bases outside the gene matches. This CDR3 has 14 residues. The CDR3 loop is CASSGDRVVGEQYF. The DNA for the CDR3 is TGCGCCAGCAGCGGAGACAGGGTGGTAGGCGAGCAGTACTTC.

CDR3 sequence: CASSQDLTSGIYEQYF. CDR3 DNA: TGTGCCAGCAGCCAAGATCTGACTAGCGGGATCTACGAGCAGTACTTC. The chain couples TRBV4-2 to TRBJ2-7, with 11 bases matching TRBD2. The CDR3 covers 16 residues. Germline CDR1 is LGHNA and CDR2 is YNFKEQ. The trim removed 0 bases at V and 3 bases at J, leaving 4 bases unmatched.

V is TRBV5-1 and J is TRBJ1-1; possible D gene TRBD1, 6 bases. Trimming took 4 bases from V and 1 from J, leaving 11 bases between them. The germline gives CDR1 SGHRS, CDR2 YFSETQ. The CDR3 consists of 14 residues. In DNA, the CDR3 is TGCGCCAGCAGCACTACAGGGCGGAACACTGAAGCTTTCTTT. Encoded protein: CASSTTGRNTEAFF. Based on the CDR3 plus reference TRBV5-1 and TRBJ1-1, the full variable domain is KAGVTQTPRYLIKTRGQQVTLSCSPISGHRSVSWYQQTPGQGLQFLFEYFSETQRNKGNFPGRFSGRQFSNSRSEMNVSTLELGDSALYLCASSTTGRNTEAFFGQGTRLTVV.

The chain recombines TRBV15 with TRBJ1-1; the D is unclear. Germline V CDR1 and CDR2: LNHNV, YYDKDF (reference sequence). Trimming cost V 0 bases and J 11 bases, with 13 bases left between them. The CDR3 length is 13 residues. CDR3 residues: CATSREVGLEAFF. The DNA of the CDR3 is TGTGCCACCAGCAGAGAAGTGGGTTTGGAGGCTTTCTTT.

The rearrangement links TRBV5-1 to TRBJ1-2, with a possible D match to TRBD1 (5 bases). This CDR3 spans 15 amino acids. Trimming removed 2 bases from V and 6 bases from J, with 17 bases in between. Germline V gives CDR1 SGHRS, CDR2 YFSETQ. CDR3 DNA: TGCGCCAGCAGCTTAGAACAGGAAGGGAAGGATGGCTACACCTTC. Translated, it gives CASSLEQEGKDGYTF.

J is TRBJ2-3 and V is TRBV2; 12 bases fit TRBD2. The CDR3 has 14 amino acids. CDR1 SNHLY and CDR2 FYNNEI come from the germline V gene. V shed 3 bases, J shed 8 bases, and the junction held 3 bases outside the gene matches. CDR3 sequence: CASSETSGRATQYF. CDR3 DNA sequence: TGTGCCAGCAGTGAGACTAGCGGGAGAGCTACGCAGTATTTT.

A word on this clone: This same CDR3 is encoded by further DNA sequences in the sample. The gene calls are TRBV5-1 and TRBJ2-6; the D is unclear. CDR1 and CDR2 (germline): SGHRS, YFSETQ. Deletions cut 0 bases from V and 0 bases from J, with 4 bases between. This CDR3 is 15 amino acids long. CDR3 amino acids: CASSLGSSGANVLTF. The DNA for the CDR3 is TGCGCCAGCAGCTTGGGGAGCTCTGGGGCCAACGTCCTGACTTTC.

This clone has more than one count but fewer than ten. This chain connects TRBV5-1 to TRBJ2-3; 8 positions agree with TRBD2. The CDR3 runs to 19 residues. The germline CDR1 and CDR2 sequences are SGHRS and YFSETQ. J lost 3 bases, V lost 4 bases, and 19 bases had no gene match. The CDR3 here is CASSPRTLLGGRTTDTQYF. In DNA form, the CDR3 reads TGCGCCAGCAGCCCCCGAACCCTCCTTGGCGGGAGGACGACAGATACGCAGTATTTT.

The chain combines TRBV5-1 with TRBJ2-2, with 9 positions matching TRBD1. CDR1 SGHRS and CDR2 YFSETQ come from the germline V gene. Germline trimming cut 2 bases from V and 5 bases from J; bases unmatched to any gene: 4. The CDR3 extends over 15 amino acids. Here the CDR3 reads CASSLAGTGTGELFF. In DNA, the CDR3 is TGCGCCAGCAGCTTAGCCGGGACAGGGACCGGGGAGCTGTTTTTT.

There are a few counts of this clone. The gene calls are TRBV30 and TRBJ1-2; tentatively, D is TRBD1 (5 bases). The CDR3 runs to 14 residues. Trimming removed 3 bases at V and 0 bases at J, with 11 bases between. Germline CDR1 and CDR2: GTSNPN and SVGIG (reference sequence). CDR3 nucleotides: TGTGCCTGGAGCGGGGACTCAGCTAACTATGGCTACACCTTC. This sequence encodes CAWSGDSANYGYTF.